This TCR beta chain was identified during a study of cytomegalovirus exposure and HLA in healthy donors. Concerning this clone: Its target is not known.

Findings of the study overall: A later analysis found first-cohort TCR clusters tended to co-occur in the 90 to 150 validation repertoires. In vitro experiments confirmed that three CMV-associated chains were specific for CMV antigens.

The V gene lost 5 bases and the J gene lost 10 bases, with 20 bases spanning the gap. This CDR3 is built from 14 residues. Per the germline V gene, CDR1 is SGHTA and CDR2 is FQGNSA. Some clones are missing from TCRdb's copy, which holds only in-frame ones; the method was immunoSEQ multiplex PCR. The sample lists some 140,000 clones; approximately 84% were seen once. The donors were part of the validation cohort, which consisted of about 120 subjects and was separate from the first cohort of about 650 subjects. This clonotype was obtained from a woman aged 25 to 45 in good health and CMV-seronegative. This chain joins TRBV7-2 and TRBJ1-1; D might be TRBD1 (5 bases). Sequencing was carried out using PBMCs. CDR3 in DNA: TGTGCCAGCAGCCCTGGCCAGGGTGGGTTAGCAGCTTTCTTT. The encoded protein is CASSPGQGGLAAFF. The variable domain in full, completed from reference TRBV7-2 and TRBJ1-1, reads GAGVSQSPSNKVTEKGKDVELRCDPISGHTALYWYRQSLGQGLEFLIYFQGNSAPDKSGLPSDRFSAERTGGSVSTLTIQRTQQEDSAVYLCASSPGQGGLAAFFGQGTRLTVV.